Listed here are 13 T cell receptor beta chains from one sample, sequenced in a study of blood T cell repertoires in COVID-19. Sequenced by immunoSEQ multiplex PCR; TCRdb stores in-frame clones only, minus some. The table lists about 200,000 clones, about 90% of them singletons. The sequenced sample consisted of PBMCs or T cells enriched from blood (not recorded which). The receptors were sampled from a woman in her twenties or thirties who had recovered from COVID-19.

This chain uses TRBV7-8 with TRBJ2-1, with TRBD2 identical over 8 bases. There are 15 residues in the CDR3. CDR1 and CDR2 from the germline V gene are SGHVS and FQNEAQ. With V trimmed by 5 bases and J by 7 bases, 10 bases remained unmatched. This CDR3 reads CASSLIAGLRNEQFF. The CDR3 DNA reads TGTGCCAGCAGCCTCATAGCGGGATTGAGGAATGAGCAGTTCTTC.

The J gene is TRBJ2-7, the V gene TRBV29-1; 9 bases are a match to TRBD2. V gave up 7 bases and J gave up 3 bases; unmatched junction bases: 7. CDR3 length: 13 residues. Germline V lookup: CDR1 SQVTM, CDR2 ANQGSEA. The CDR3 is CSATVTSGYEQYF. CDR3 DNA: TGCAGCGCCACGGTGACTAGCGGCTACGAGCAGTACTTC.

This chain joins TRBV29-1 and TRBJ1-5; 7 nucleotides line up with TRBD1. Germline V gene sequence: CDR1 SQVTM, CDR2 ANQGSEA. This CDR3 has 12 amino acids. The junction had 4 bases not matched to a gene; V was cut back by 4 bases and J by 7 bases. The CDR3 DNA reads as TGCAGCGTTGGAGGGGGCGGACAGCCCCAGCATTTT. Protein: CSVGGGGQPQHF.

The CDR3, as DNA: TGCGCCAGCAGCCCGGACCGGGACAGGGGGCAAGAAAAACTGTTTTTT. Amino acid sequence: CASSPDRDRGQEKLFF. This chain uses TRBV5-1 with TRBJ1-4; TRBD1 agrees at 12 bases. This CDR3 is built from 16 residues. J lost 8 bases, V lost 4 bases, and 9 bases had no gene match. In germline, CDR1 is SGHRS, CDR2 YFSETQ.

In its sample, this clone was seen once. This chain connects TRBV7-9 to TRBJ2-1; possibly TRBD1 for D (6 bases). This CDR3 is 14 amino acids long. V was trimmed by 1 base and J by 7 bases, leaving 11 bases between them. CDR1 is SEHNR, CDR2 FQNEAQ, per germline (reference sequence). The CDR3 DNA reads as TGTGCCAGCAGCTTAGGTTTAGGGGGAAATGAGCAGTTCTTC. Protein: CASSLGLGGNEQFF.

V and J are TRBV29-1 and TRBJ2-1; 9 bases align to TRBD1. Unmatched junction bases numbered 5, after V lost 7 bases and J lost 7 bases. CDR3 length equals 12 residues. Germline V gene lookup returns CDR1 SQVTM and CDR2 ANQGSEA. For the CDR3, the DNA is TGCAGCGCCGGGACAGGGAGGAATGAGCAGTTCTTC. This translates into CSAGTGRNEQFF.

This chain links TRBV6-1 with TRBJ2-7; 12 bases align to TRBD2. Germline CDR1 is MNHNS and CDR2 is SASEGT. Unmatched junction bases numbered 4, after V lost 3 bases and J lost 4 bases. The CDR3 is 15 amino acids. CDR3 bases: TGTGCCAGCAGTGACCGACTAGCGGGAGATTACGAGCAGTACTTC. It codes for CASSDRLAGDYEQYF.

This clone has only one observation. The chain has TRBV11-3 and TRBJ2-1; the D is unclear. Trimming cost V 1 base and J 0 bases, with 4 bases left between them. The germline V gene encodes CDR1 SGHNT and CDR2 YENEEA. The CDR3 consists of 14 residues. CDR3: CASSLVSSYNEQFF. CDR3 in DNA: TGTGCCAGCAGCTTAGTCAGCTCCTACAATGAGCAGTTCTTC.

This chain connects TRBV19 to TRBJ1-1, with D perhaps TRBD1 (5 bases). This CDR3 region has 17 residues. V was cut by 0 bases and J by 5 bases, with 19 bases left in between. Per germline, CDR1 LNHDA and CDR2 SQIVND (reference sequence). The CDR3 protein is CASSIDRIGARDTEAFF. The CDR3 DNA reads as TGTGCCAGTAGTATAGATAGGATAGGGGCGCGAGATACTGAAGCTTTCTTT.

The genes are TRBV7-3 and TRBJ2-1, with D perhaps TRBD2 (5 bases). The CDR3 has 18 amino acids. The V end lost 5 bases, the J end lost 3 bases, and 23 bases lay between the germline ends. The germline CDR1 and CDR2 sequences are SGHTA and FQGTGA. The CDR3 DNA reads TGTGCCAGCAGCCCCTCCATGGCGGAGGTGGAGATCTACAATGAGCAGTTCTTC. This gives the protein CASSPSMAEVEIYNEQFF.

V and J are TRBV24-1 and TRBJ2-3; 11 bases match TRBD2. V dropped 3 bases and J dropped 4; count of bases not matched to a gene: 5. The CDR3 has 16 residues. Germline V gene data show CDR1 as KGHDR and CDR2 as SFDVKD. The CDR3 loop reads CATSDALAGAADTQYF. The CDR3 region has the DNA TGTGCCACCAGTGATGCACTAGCGGGAGCTGCAGATACGCAGTATTTT.

V and J are TRBV19 and TRBJ1-2; TRBD1 aligns across 7 bases. V gave up 8 bases and J gave up 4 bases; unmatched junction bases: 7. The CDR3 has 13 residues. Germline CDR1 is LNHDA and CDR2 is SQIVND (reference sequence). The CDR3 nucleotides read TGTGCCAGTTACAGGGGCTTGGGCTATGGCTACACCTTC. Amino acids: CASYRGLGYGYTF.

The V and J genes are TRBV7-2 and TRBJ1-5, with D tentatively TRBD1 (5 bases). The V gene's germline CDR1 is SGHTA and CDR2 FQGNSA. The V end lost 5 bases, the J end lost 2 bases, and 16 bases lay between the germline ends. The CDR3 runs 16 residues. CDR3 region: CASSPGGNNGNQPQHF. For the CDR3, the DNA is TGTGCCAGCAGCCCCGGGGGGAATAATGGCAATCAGCCCCAGCATTTT.